This T cell receptor beta chain is from a study of T-cell reconstitution after alpha-beta-depleted transplantation in children. V lost 6 bases and J lost 7; bases outside the gene matches: 14. Looked up from germline, CDR1 is SQVTM and CDR2 is ANQGSEA. The CDR3 has 15 residues. Library preparation (for TCRbeta) was performed with unique molecular identifiers. TCRdb re-derived calls from the PCR reads in MiXCR, one entry per CDR3 protein. The sample lists some 240,000 distinct CDR3 sequences; about 8.8% were seen once. This clonotype was seen ten or more times. The V gene is TRBV29-1, the J gene TRBJ2-1; 8 bases are shared with TRBD2. Sequences were derived from PBMCs from the stem cell graft donor, sampled from the stem cell graft. The receptor comes from a human donor who donated a stem cell graft to a child with SCID. The CDR3 here is CSVSYWGLDGNEQFF. DNA for the CDR3: TGCAGCGTCAGTTATTGGGGACTAGATGGGAATGAGCAGTTCTTC.